The T cell receptor (beta chain) described here comes from a study of siplizumab effects on memory and regulatory T cells. Overall study results and limits: Tracing alloreactive clones into unstimulated subsets worked for only a minor fraction of them. Naive T cell populations appeared to exhibit greater diversity than memory cells and appeared to be major alloresponse contributors. Proliferating Tregs' suppressive function in siplizumab cultures went unconfirmed.

The V end lost 8 bases, the J end lost 2 bases, and 18 bases lay between the germline ends. Germline CDR1 is SGHAT and CDR2 is FQNNGV. The CDR3 runs 15 residues. A word on this clone: What it recognizes is unknown.

Using immunoSEQ multiplex PCR, the repertoire was profiled, and TCRdb retains in-frame clones only, with some absent. The data contain 45,000 to 60,000 clones, about 90% of them singletons. TEMRA, effector memory, memory and naive subsets, all unstimulated, were sequenced in a few donor pairs. The sequenced sample was naive CD8+ T cells sorted from blood. The clonotype comes from a human donor in good health. The chain joins TRBV11-2 to TRBJ1-2, with a weak D call TRBD1 (5 bases). For the CDR3, the DNA is TGTGCCAGCGGGCAGGGAGGATTTCCAAACTATGGCTACACCTTC. Translation: CASGQGGFPNYGYTF.